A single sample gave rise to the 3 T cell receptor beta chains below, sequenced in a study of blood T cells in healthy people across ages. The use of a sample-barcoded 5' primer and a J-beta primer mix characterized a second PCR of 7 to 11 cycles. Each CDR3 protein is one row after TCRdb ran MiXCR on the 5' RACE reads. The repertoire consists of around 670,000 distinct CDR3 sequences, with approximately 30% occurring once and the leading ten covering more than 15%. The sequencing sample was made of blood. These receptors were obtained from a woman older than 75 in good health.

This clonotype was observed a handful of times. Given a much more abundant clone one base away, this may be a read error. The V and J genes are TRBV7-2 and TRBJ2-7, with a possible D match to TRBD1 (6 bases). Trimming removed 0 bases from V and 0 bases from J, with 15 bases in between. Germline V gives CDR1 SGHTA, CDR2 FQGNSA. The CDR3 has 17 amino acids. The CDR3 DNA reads TGTACCAGCAGCTTAGCGGGCAGGGGCTACAGCTCCTACGAGCAGTACTTC. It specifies CTSSLAGRGYSSYEQYF.

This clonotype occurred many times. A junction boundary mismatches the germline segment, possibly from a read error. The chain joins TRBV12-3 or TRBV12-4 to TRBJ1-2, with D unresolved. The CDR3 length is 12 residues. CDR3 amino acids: CASSLEARGYTF. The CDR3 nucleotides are TGTGCCAGCAGCTTAGAAGCAAGAGGCTACACCTTC.

CDR3 in amino acids: CASRRGATRIQETQYF. The CDR3 nucleotides read TGTGCCAGCAGACGGGGGGCTACCCGAATACAAGAGACCCAGTACTTC. V and J are TRBV7-6 and TRBJ2-5; D is possibly TRBD2 (7 bases). Germline CDR1 is SGHVS and CDR2 is FNYEAQ. The CDR3 spans 16 residues. The V and J ends lost 6 bases and 2 bases respectively, with 19 bases between them.